These 25 T cell receptor beta chains were sequenced from one sample in a study of identical twins. In TCRdb, the 5' RACE reads were re-called with MiXCR into one record per CDR3 protein. The table lists about 240,000 distinct CDR3 sequences, 10% to 15% of them singletons. These same data were also listed under a study on yellow fever vaccine responses in identical twins.

Material: memory (CD45RO+) T cells sorted from blood. The receptors shown here come from a woman between 18 and 29 years old in good health.

This clonotype has only a few counts. This chain uses TRBV20-1 with TRBJ2-1, with D possibly being TRBD2 (6 bases). The germline V gene encodes CDR1 DFQATT and CDR2 SNEGSKA (reference sequence). This CDR3 has 14 residues. V was cut by 1 base and J by 1 base, with 8 bases left in between. CDR3 region: CSARAGVSYNEQFF. CDR3 bases: TGCAGTGCTAGAGCGGGAGTTTCCTACAATGAGCAGTTCTTC.

In this sample, this clonotype turned up a few times. This chain uses TRBV4-3 with TRBJ2-1; 8 bases are shared with TRBD1. CDR3 length: 16 amino acids. V lost 2 bases, J lost 0 bases, and 3 bases stayed unmatched. In germline, CDR1 is LGHNA, CDR2 YSLEER. The CDR3 protein is CASSQLTGGSYNEQFF. The CDR3 DNA reads as TGCGCCAGCAGCCAACTCACAGGGGGCTCCTACAATGAGCAGTTCTTC.

This clonotype was seen repeatedly, ten times or more. The chain employs TRBV5-1 and TRBJ2-3; no firm D call. The germline V gene encodes CDR1 SGHRS and CDR2 YFSETQ. This CDR3 is 14 amino acids long. Trimming shortened V by 0 bases and J by 2 bases, and 7 bases separated the two germline ends. The CDR3 DNA follows: TGCGCCAGCAGCTTGGTGGCCTTCACAGATACGCAGTATTTT. Protein sequence: CASSLVAFTDTQYF.

A few counts support this clonotype. The chain has TRBV25-1 and TRBJ2-1, with unresolved D. Germline V gives CDR1 MGHDK, CDR2 SYGVNS. Trimming pared 5 bases from V and 10 bases from J, leaving 6 bases between. The length of the CDR3 is 10 residues. CDR3 DNA: TGTGCCAGCAGTTTTGAGGAGCAGTTCTTC. As protein: CASSFEEQFF.

The CDR3 sequence is CASSYQGQGASSNQPQHF. CDR3 coding DNA: TGTGCCAGCAGTTACCAAGGACAGGGGGCGAGTAGCAATCAGCCCCAGCATTTT. The chain couples TRBV6-2 or TRBV6-3 to TRBJ1-5, with 11 bases fitting TRBD1. The germline gives CDR1 MNHEY, CDR2 SVGEGT. The CDR3 sequence is 18 residues long. The J segment lost 0 bases and the V segment lost 2 bases, leaving 6 bases of the junction unmatched.

J is TRBJ2-3 and V is TRBV4-2; 8 positions agree with TRBD2. CDR1 is LGHNA and CDR2 is YNFKEQ in the germline V gene. V lost 3 bases, J lost 5 bases, and 4 bases stayed unmatched. CDR3 size: 14 residues. The CDR3 nucleotides are TGTGCCAGCAGCCACCGGGGGGGTGAAGATACGCAGTATTTT. It is translated as CASSHRGGEDTQYF.

The sample holds many counts of this clonotype. The V call is TRBV12-3 or TRBV12-4, the J call TRBJ2-3; no definite D call. CDR3 length: 15 amino acids. V was trimmed by 4 bases and J by 3 bases, leaving 14 bases between them. CDR3 sequence (DNA): TGTGCCAGCAGTTCCAGAGCGAAGACAACAGATACGCAGTATTTT. Translating gives CASSSRAKTTDTQYF.

This clonotype has more than one count but fewer than ten. The rearrangement links TRBV4-1 to TRBJ2-1, with 10 bases lining up with TRBD2. V lost 2 bases, J lost 4 bases, and 5 bases stayed unmatched. This CDR3 region has 16 residues. Germline CDR1 MGHRA, CDR2 YSYEKL. CDR3 protein: CASSQNLAGEYNEQFF. The CDR3 region has the DNA TGCGCCAGCAGCCAAAACCTAGCGGGGGAGTACAATGAGCAGTTCTTC.

This clonotype was observed a handful of times. V usage is TRBV7-8 and J usage is TRBJ2-5; D is uncertain. CDR1 SGHVS and CDR2 FQNEAQ come from the germline V gene. V was pared by 5 bases and J by 2 bases, with 6 bases between. The length of the CDR3 is 12 residues. Here the CDR3 reads CASSTVQETQYF. The CDR3 DNA is TGTGCCAGCAGCACCGTTCAAGAGACCCAGTACTTC.

The chain joins TRBV14 to TRBJ2-1; TRBD1 matches at 12 bases. Germline trimming cut 1 base from V and 0 bases from J; bases unmatched to any gene: 16. Germline CDR1 is SGHDN and CDR2 is FVKESK. This CDR3 is 22 amino acids long. The CDR3 is CASSQGGRPGQGALNSYNEQFF. In nucleotides, the CDR3 is TGTGCCAGCAGCCAAGGGGGGCGGCCGGGACAGGGGGCGCTGAACTCCTACAATGAGCAGTTCTTC.

V is TRBV2 and J is TRBJ2-1, with D perhaps TRBD1 or TRBD2 (5 bases each). From germline, CDR1 is SNHLY and CDR2 FYNNEI. This CDR3 has 13 residues. The V and J ends lost 6 bases and 3 bases respectively, with 9 bases between them. The CDR3 spells CASRGTDYNEQFF. The CDR3 bases are TGTGCCAGCAGAGGGACGGACTACAATGAGCAGTTCTTC.

This clonotype has only a few counts. The chain uses TRBV5-5 and TRBJ2-5; 7 bases align to TRBD1. Unmatched junction bases numbered 7, after V lost 6 bases and J lost 2 bases. CDR1 SGHKS and CDR2 YYEKEE come from the germline V gene (reference sequence). The CDR3 loop spans 14 amino acids. CDR3 residues: CASMAPGQQETQYF. The CDR3 DNA reads TGTGCCAGCATGGCCCCGGGACAGCAAGAGACCCAGTACTTC.

The chain has TRBV10-3 and TRBJ1-1; 7 bases line up with TRBD1. The CDR3 sequence is 11 residues long. V was clipped by 6 bases and J by 6 bases; unmatched bases: 1. Germline lookup yields CDR1 ENHRY and CDR2 SYGVKD. In nucleotides, the CDR3 is TGTGCCATCAGGACAGGGCCTGAAGCTTTCTTT. Translating it yields CAIRTGPEAFF.

Only a few counts were recorded for this clonotype. CDR3 DNA: TGTGCCCGGATTGGCTTCAGCTCCTACGAGCAGTACTTC. It yields the protein CARIGFSSYEQYF. This chain connects TRBV6-2 or TRBV6-3 to TRBJ2-7; D not certain. This CDR3 is 13 amino acids long. V was shortened by 11 bases and J by 0 bases, with 14 bases between the two germline ends. The germline gives CDR1 MNHEY, CDR2 SVGEGT.

In this sample, this clonotype turned up many times. This chain uses TRBV12-3 or TRBV12-4 with TRBJ2-7; 9 bases are shared with TRBD1. The CDR3 runs to 15 residues. The J segment lost 0 bases and the V segment lost 6 bases, leaving 6 bases of the junction unmatched. The CDR3 DNA follows: TGTGCCAGCAGCTTACAGGGGGCCAGCTCCTACGAGCAGTACTTC. The encoded protein is CASSLQGASSYEQYF.

This clonotype was observed a few times. The chain links TRBV5-5 to TRBJ2-7, with D hard to call. The CDR3 is 13 residues long. Germline lookup yields CDR1 SGHKS and CDR2 YYEKEE (reference sequence). V was clipped by 1 base and J by 6 bases, with 11 bases between them. The CDR3 protein is CASSLSSALEQYF. CDR3 in DNA: TGTGCCAGCAGCTTGAGCTCTGCCCTCGAGCAGTACTTC.

This clonotype was detected a few times. The chain recombines TRBV20-1 with TRBJ2-7; D is ambiguous. The CDR3 extends over 13 amino acids. The ends were cut back, 6 bases at V and 0 bases at J, with 12 bases in the middle. Looked up from germline, CDR1 is DFQATT and CDR2 is SNEGSKA (reference sequence). The CDR3 protein is CSAGRFLSYEQYF. The CDR3 region has the DNA TGCAGTGCGGGCAGGTTCCTCTCCTACGAGCAGTACTTC.

The rearrangement joins TRBV11-2 to TRBJ2-3, with 13 positions matching TRBD2. CDR1 is SGHAT and CDR2 is FQNNGV in the germline V gene. The J segment lost 5 bases and the V segment lost 5 bases, leaving 10 bases of the junction unmatched. This CDR3 comprises 17 residues. CDR3 sequence reads: CASSPRLAGGVQDTQYF. CDR3 nucleotide sequence: TGTGCCAGCAGCCCCCGACTAGCGGGAGGAGTACAAGATACGCAGTATTTT.

This clonotype was detected only a few times. The chain is built from TRBV10-3 and TRBJ2-3; D not resolved. This CDR3 is 14 amino acids long. The germline V and J ends were trimmed by 0 bases and 7 bases, with 11 bases remaining between them. The germline V gene has CDR1 ENHRY and CDR2 SYGVKD. This chain's CDR3 is CAISESTPAYTQYF. The CDR3, as DNA: TGTGCCATCAGTGAGTCAACTCCGGCATATACGCAGTATTTT.

This clonotype was observed a few times. This chain connects TRBV7-3 to TRBJ2-1; the D call may be TRBD1 or TRBD2 (5 bases each). CDR1 is SGHTA and CDR2 is FQGTGA in the germline V gene. The CDR3 has 16 residues. V lost 2 bases to trimming and J lost 0 bases, with 11 bases between them. The CDR3 protein is CASSLQGRLSYNEQFF. Here the CDR3 DNA reads TGTGCCAGCAGCTTACAGGGACGCCTCTCCTACAATGAGCAGTTCTTC.

The genes are TRBV27 and TRBJ2-1, with 12 nucleotides matching TRBD1. This CDR3 is built from 15 residues. The germline V gene has CDR1 MNHEY and CDR2 SMNVEV (reference sequence). The junction had 3 bases not matched to a gene; V was cut back by 7 bases and J by 2 bases. In DNA form, the CDR3 reads TGTGCCAGCAAGAGGGACAGGGGGCCCTACAATGAGCAGTTCTTC. Protein sequence: CASKRDRGPYNEQFF.

This clonotype was seen repeatedly, ten times or more. The chain uses TRBV28 and TRBJ2-1; maybe TRBD1 (6 bases). The CDR3 is 15 residues long. Per germline, CDR1 MDHEN and CDR2 SYDVKM. The germline V and J ends were trimmed by 11 bases and 3 bases, with 20 bases remaining between them. The CDR3 nucleotides are TGTGCCTCCGAACCGGGGCAGGGGCTCTACAATGAGCAGTTCTTC. Its translation: CASEPGQGLYNEQFF.

Many counts were recorded for this clonotype. The chain is built from TRBV20-1 and TRBJ2-5; unclear D gene. The length of the CDR3 is 14 residues. Germline values: CDR1 DFQATT, CDR2 SNEGSKA (reference sequence). V was pared by 3 bases and J by 3 bases, with 14 bases between. This CDR3 is CSARAGSGEETQYF. CDR3 nucleotides: TGCAGTGCTAGGGCCGGGTCCGGCGAAGAGACCCAGTACTTC.

V usage is TRBV7-9 and J usage is TRBJ2-5; no reliable D call. Germline CDR1 SEHNR, CDR2 FQNEAQ (reference sequence). This CDR3 has 14 residues. Between the trimmed V and J ends, which lost 11 bases and 1 base, there was a span of 17 bases. The CDR3 region has the DNA TGTGCCGCGCCCCCCATTGGCCTCCAAGAGACCCAGTACTTC. Translating it yields CAAPPIGLQETQYF.

The rearrangement uses TRBV6-2 or TRBV6-3 and TRBJ2-1; no firm D call. CDR1 is MNHEY, CDR2 SVGEGT, per germline. V was shortened by 1 base and J by 5 bases, with 6 bases between the two germline ends. This CDR3 region has 13 residues. The CDR3 here is CASSYFEHNEQFF. In DNA, the CDR3 is TGTGCCAGCAGTTACTTTGAACACAATGAGCAGTTCTTC.